The rows below give T cell receptor beta chains drawn from one sample of a study of blood T cell repertoires in COVID-19. Libraries were prepared by immunoSEQ multiplex PCR; TCRdb keeps only in-frame clonotypes and omits some of them. The repertoire holds some 390,000 clones, with roughly 91% as singletons. Sequencing input: PBMCs or T cells enriched from blood (not recorded which). The receptors were sampled from a woman aged 25 to 45 who had recovered from COVID-19. CDR3s include the opening cysteine and the closing phenylalanine or tryptophan. Each record gives: V gene, CDR3 length, CDR3 protein.

V gene: TRBV27
CDR3 length: 13
CDR3 protein: CASSLQGPYEQYF

V gene: TRBV30
CDR3 length: 12
CDR3 protein: CAWNPHREKLFF

V gene: TRBV15
CDR3 length: 14
CDR3 protein: CATSRDLNTDTQYF

V gene: TRBV18
CDR3 length: 14
CDR3 protein: CASSWGQFNQPQHF

V gene: TRBV12-5
CDR3 length: 15
CDR3 protein: CASRQAGSPSYGYTF

V gene: TRBV15
CDR3 length: 13
CDR3 protein: CATSRAGYYEQYF

V gene: TRBV30
CDR3 length: 11
CDR3 protein: CAWSRNYGYTF

V gene: TRBV3-1/TRBV3-2
CDR3 length: 15
CDR3 protein: CASSQRRNGVTEAFF

V gene: TRBV13
CDR3 length: 14
CDR3 protein: CASTLPELAHTQYF

V gene: TRBV5-1
CDR3 length: 14
CDR3 protein: CASSSEGRNTEAFF

V gene: TRBV14
CDR3 length: 15
CDR3 protein: CASSQGDSYTDTQYF

V gene: TRBV9
CDR3 length: 16
CDR3 protein: CASSPGQTTINYGYTF

V gene: TRBV10-3
CDR3 length: 16
CDR3 protein: CAISESGTGDNSPLHF

V gene: TRBV2
CDR3 length: 13
CDR3 protein: CASSETIGGTQYF

V gene: TRBV29-1
CDR3 length: 12
CDR3 protein: CSVETGQETQYF

V gene: TRBV14
CDR3 length: 13
CDR3 protein: CASWAGGNTEAFF

V gene: TRBV28
CDR3 length: 16
CDR3 protein: CASNSLGTGVENIQYF

V gene: TRBV29-1
CDR3 length: 14
CDR3 protein: CSVVLDSTNTEAFF

V gene: TRBV11-1
CDR3 length: 15
CDR3 protein: CASSFQFERANEQFF

V gene: TRBV9
CDR3 length: 15
CDR3 protein: CASSVYVGPNTEAFF

V gene: TRBV14
CDR3 length: 15
CDR3 protein: CASSQVFTGYYEQYF

V gene: TRBV6-5
CDR3 length: 14
CDR3 protein: CASSFTEGGAWAFF

V gene: TRBV27
CDR3 length: 18
CDR3 protein: CASSLRSGTGDPNYGYTF

V gene: TRBV12-3/TRBV12-4
CDR3 length: 13
CDR3 protein: CASSLTGNQPQHF

V gene: TRBV6-5
CDR3 length: 14
CDR3 protein: CASSRLGLQVFAFF

V gene: TRBV27
CDR3 length: 13
CDR3 protein: CASSSQGTDTQYF

V gene: TRBV5-1
CDR3 length: 15
CDR3 protein: CASSSTGNPQETQYF

V gene: TRBV27
CDR3 length: 15
CDR3 protein: CASRPGTTYLEWQYF

V gene: TRBV7-3
CDR3 length: 19
CDR3 protein: CASSFTRTTGLPFGNTIYF

V gene: TRBV7-9
CDR3 length: 14
CDR3 protein: CASSPSQGSYGYTF

V gene: TRBV7-9
CDR3 length: 15
CDR3 protein: CASSPLGQENTEAFF

V gene: TRBV7-2
CDR3 length: 14
CDR3 protein: CASSLGALNYEQYF

V gene: TRBV21-1
CDR3 length: 16
CDR3 protein: CASSLHRRQLTMEQFF

V gene: TRBV4-2
CDR3 length: 16
CDR3 protein: CASSQAGTSGSYEQYF

V gene: TRBV15
CDR3 length: 18
CDR3 protein: CATSRGIGLAENTGELFF

V gene: TRBV5-6
CDR3 length: 16
CDR3 protein: CASSLSREAITGELFF

V gene: TRBV5-4
CDR3 length: 16
CDR3 protein: CASSASQGLAYNEQFF

V gene: TRBV30
CDR3 length: 15
CDR3 protein: CAWRPSGPSNQPQHF

V gene: TRBV5-1
CDR3 length: 13
CDR3 protein: CASSTTGVETQYF

V gene: TRBV12-3/TRBV12-4
CDR3 length: 13
CDR3 protein: CASSLARNYGYTF